The TCR beta chain described here comes from a study of T cells in Graves' hyperthyroidism and ophthalmopathy (dated by TCRdb to between 2017 and 2020). Study-wide context: Peripheral blood samples were taken at initial diagnosis, before any treatment was given. To identify TCR V-J signatures that set the groups apart, the researchers used a discovery cohort of 90 to 100 patients, made up of 43 with Graves' ophthalmopathy and 57 with stable Graves' hyperthyroidism. Prospective prediction of ophthalmopathy was tested in an independent validation cohort consisting of 18 hyperthyroidism patients and about 17 patients who later progressed to ophthalmopathy. The 95 to 100 discovery patients were divided at random into training and test sets in a 7:3 ratio. In roughly six Graves' hyperthyroidism patients, the study also compared T-cell repertoires from thyroid tissue with T-cell repertoires from blood. After blood sampling, hyperthyroidism patients were treated with methimazole at a starting dose of 30 mg daily, and ophthalmopathy patients were treated with high-dose intravenous methylprednisolone. According to the paper, TCR Vbeta CDR3 sequencing was carried out on 120 to 150 peripheral blood samples, which came from under 50 ophthalmopathy, around 74 hyperthyroidism and about 17 progressor patients. Here is what the overall study found, with its caveats: A model built on a 13 V-J signature distinguished ophthalmopathy from stable hyperthyroidism, reaching around 88% sensitivity and around 82% specificity in cross-validation and 80%/75% in testing. Most expanded thyroid clonotypes (frequency above 0.001) were also detected in blood, a finding suggesting that blood repertoires may reflect thyroid immune responses. No statistical method was used to set the sample size in advance, and investigators knew the group allocation. In validation, progression to ophthalmopathy was predicted by the model with around 71% sensitivity and 72% to 85% specificity, a median of approximately 6.5 months before onset.

About this clonotype itself: Its antigen is unknown. Base qualities are missing; no much larger clone stands one base away.

Ophthalmopathy patients had moderately to severely active disease, Clinical Activity Score of at least 3, NOSPECS grade of at least 4, and duration under 3 months. Patients with uncontrolled infections, other autoimmune diseases, pregnancy or lactation were excluded. Diagnoses relied on clinical symptoms, serum thyroxine and TRAb, thyroid ultrasound and orbital computed tomography. Ficoll-Paque density gradient centrifugation was used to isolate PBMCs from 10 ml of fresh peripheral blood. Total RNA was extracted with Trizol reagent, and quality was checked on an Agilent 2100 Bioanalyzer. The TCR beta CDR3 regions were amplified from RNA transcripts. The TCR CDR3 was subjected to a first round of RT-PCR using the HTBI primer set and the Qiagen OneStep RT-PCR kit. The libraries were constructed in a second round of multiplex PCR and then size-selected and purified. Libraries were sequenced paired-end with 100 bp reads on an Illumina HiSeq2000. The published analysis was carried out like this. SOAPnuke was used to process the raw data, throwing out any read that contained adapters or uncalled bases, had a mean Phred below 15, or lacked an exact constant-primer or identifier match. High-quality paired reads were merged with COPE v1.2.5, and unique nucleotide sequences were defined as clonotypes. MiTCR v1.1 was used to align the clonotypes against IMGT TRBV, TRBD and TRBJ reference segments. The analysis was restricted to V-J combinations with a frequency above 0.0001, which together covered roughly 99% of the repertoires. The TCS score was defined as F50 (clonal expansion) divided by E x V (chaos), with BLOSUM62-based TCRdist calculated between CDR3 peptides within each V-J. Welch's t-statistics and random forest reduced 514 V-J features to under 15, which were used in a naive Bayes classifier (R e1071). TCRdb reanalyzed the raw reads on its own, using fastp at Q25 for trimming and MiXCR for clone calling, and kept in-frame beta chains. Every entry covers one CDR3 protein and lists the most common genes and DNA from its rows. In this record, the V and J calls reflect TCRdb's handling and not the investigators' own analysis. The sample records 600,000 to 650,000 distinct CDR3 sequences, more than 20% of which are singletons. Of the sample, about 34% falls within the top ten clones.

Input material: blood. The clonotype was recovered from a man aged 25-45 years with Graves' ophthalmopathy.

The DNA sequence is given as TGTGCCAGCAGCAACGGACGAATGAATGAGCAGTTCTTC. Translation gives CASSNGRMNEQFF. The rearrangement joined TRBV6-1 to TRBJ2-1; the D gene is not confidently resolved. As encoded in the germline V gene, CDR1 is MNHNS while CDR2 is SASEGT. The junction shows trimming of 6 bases on V and 7 bases on J, plus 13 bases between the germline ends. From its cysteine to its phenylalanine, the CDR3 spans 13 amino acids. The read is trimmed to its CDR3 DNA, 39 bases read in frame from base 1.